These T cell receptor beta chains were read from a single sample in a study of PD-L1 blockade in urothelial cancer. The method was immunoSEQ multiplex PCR; TCRdb's version includes in-frame clones alone and lacks a portion of them. The table lists tens of thousands of clones, about 80% of them singletons. Here the sequenced sample was PBMCs, taken around atezolizumab (anti-PD-L1) treatment. All receptors come from a man in his forties with urothelial cancer. Each CDR3 is given with its conserved first and last residue. Each record gives: V gene, clone size, J gene, D gene, CDR3 protein, CDR3 DNA. D genes are given only for firm matches. Clone size is shown for a subset of rows, as once, few, many or a class of expanded clone.

v_call: TRBV7-9; clone_size: .; j_call: TRBJ2-1; d_call: TRBD2; cdr3_aa: CASSSTGGSGRINEQFF; cdr3_nt: TGTGCCAGCAGCTCCACGGGGGGTAGCGGGAGAATCAATGAGCAGTTCTTC
v_call: TRBV4-1; clone_size: few; j_call: TRBJ2-1; d_call: TRBD2; cdr3_aa: CASSQANLLAGGGHEQFF; cdr3_nt: TGCGCCAGCAGCCAAGCAAACCTGCTAGCGGGAGGGGGCCATGAGCAGTTCTTC
v_call: TRBV27; clone_size: once; j_call: TRBJ2-1; d_call: TRBD2; cdr3_aa: CASRLALSYNEQFF; cdr3_nt: TGTGCCAGCCGACTAGCCCTCTCCTACAATGAGCAGTTCTTC
v_call: TRBV29-1; clone_size: .; j_call: TRBJ1-3; d_call: .; cdr3_aa: CSVEDVGGSGNTIYF; cdr3_nt: TGCAGCGTTGAAGATGTGGGAGGTTCTGGAAACACCATATATTTT
v_call: TRBV19; clone_size: once; j_call: TRBJ2-2; d_call: .; cdr3_aa: CASSIDDSTGELFF; cdr3_nt: TGTGCCAGTAGTATAGATGACAGCACCGGGGAGCTGTTTTTT
v_call: TRBV4-1; clone_size: .; j_call: TRBJ1-1; d_call: .; cdr3_aa: CASSLLGREVNTEAFF; cdr3_nt: TGCGCCAGCAGCCTTTTGGGGCGCGAGGTGAACACTGAAGCTTTCTTT
v_call: TRBV9; clone_size: .; j_call: TRBJ2-2; d_call: TRBD2; cdr3_aa: CASSVATSGILTGELFF; cdr3_nt: TGTGCCAGCAGCGTAGCTACTAGCGGGATTTTGACCGGGGAGCTGTTTTTT
v_call: TRBV7-2; clone_size: .; j_call: TRBJ1-5; d_call: TRBD1; cdr3_aa: CASSLEVGTVSGPQHF; cdr3_nt: TGTGCCAGCAGCTTAGAGGTCGGGACAGTCAGCGGGCCCCAGCATTTT
v_call: TRBV18; clone_size: .; j_call: TRBJ2-7; d_call: TRBD2; cdr3_aa: CASSPPGLDSYEQYF; cdr3_nt: TGTGCCAGCTCTCCCCCGGGACTAGACTCCTACGAGCAGTACTTC
v_call: TRBV30; clone_size: .; j_call: TRBJ2-7; d_call: .; cdr3_aa: CAWKIRQGGVYEQYF; cdr3_nt: TGTGCCTGGAAGATCCGCCAGGGGGGCGTTTACGAGCAGTACTTC
v_call: TRBV7-2; clone_size: .; j_call: TRBJ2-3; d_call: TRBD2; cdr3_aa: CASSLGTSGRANTQYF; cdr3_nt: TGTGCCAGCAGCTTAGGGACTAGCGGCCGTGCCAATACGCAGTATTTT
v_call: TRBV7-9; clone_size: .; j_call: TRBJ2-1; d_call: .; cdr3_aa: CASAADEQFF; cdr3_nt: TGTGCCAGCGCGGCCGATGAGCAGTTCTTC
v_call: TRBV19; clone_size: few; j_call: TRBJ1-5; d_call: .; cdr3_aa: CASSLQGFYQPQHF; cdr3_nt: TGTGCCAGTAGTCTACAGGGCTTTTACCAGCCCCAGCATTTT
v_call: TRBV4-3; clone_size: .; j_call: TRBJ2-1; d_call: TRBD2; cdr3_aa: CASKQSGTTNEQFF; cdr3_nt: TGCGCCAGCAAGCAGTCCGGGACTACCAATGAGCAGTTCTTC
v_call: TRBV30; clone_size: .; j_call: TRBJ2-7; d_call: TRBD2; cdr3_aa: CAWSPEYGLAEEDEQYF; cdr3_nt: TGTGCCTGGAGTCCTGAATATGGACTAGCGGAAGAGGACGAGCAGTACTTC
v_call: TRBV19; clone_size: once; j_call: TRBJ1-4; d_call: .; cdr3_aa: CASTLRVGFGTNEKLFF; cdr3_nt: TGTGCCAGTACCCTCAGGGTTGGATTTGGAACTAATGAAAAACTGTTTTTT
v_call: TRBV5-4; clone_size: .; j_call: TRBJ1-4; d_call: TRBD1; cdr3_aa: CASSRTGTGALF; cdr3_nt: TGTGCCAGCAGCCGAACCGGGACAGGGGCTCTTTTT
v_call: TRBV13; clone_size: .; j_call: TRBJ2-7; d_call: .; cdr3_aa: CASSFRGTYEQYF; cdr3_nt: TGTGCCAGCAGCTTTCGGGGGACCTACGAGCAGTACTTC
v_call: TRBV30; clone_size: .; j_call: TRBJ2-3; d_call: .; cdr3_aa: CAWRDRDTQYF; cdr3_nt: TGTGCCTGGAGGGACAGAGATACGCAGTATTTT
v_call: TRBV18; clone_size: few; j_call: TRBJ1-5; d_call: TRBD1; cdr3_aa: CASSPGQGTGSNQPQHF; cdr3_nt: TGTGCCAGCTCACCGGGACAGGGTACGGGTAGCAATCAGCCCCAGCATTTT
v_call: TRBV7-9; clone_size: few; j_call: TRBJ1-2; d_call: TRBD1; cdr3_aa: CASSSGTENGYTF; cdr3_nt: TGTGCCAGCAGCTCTGGGACAGAGAATGGCTACACCTTC
v_call: TRBV27; clone_size: once; j_call: TRBJ2-5; d_call: TRBD2; cdr3_aa: CASSTLAGFQETQYF; cdr3_nt: TGTGCCAGCAGTACACTAGCGGGGTTCCAAGAGACCCAGTACTTC
v_call: TRBV5-6; clone_size: .; j_call: TRBJ1-2; d_call: .; cdr3_aa: CASSLVLKQANYGYTF; cdr3_nt: TGTGCCAGCAGCTTGGTTCTGAAACAAGCTAACTATGGCTACACCTTC